The text below deals with one T cell receptor (beta chain). Its antigen is still unknown. The donors were members of the roughly 120-subject validation cohort (separate from the 666-subject first cohort). These data are taken from a study of cytomegalovirus exposure and HLA in healthy donors. Overall study context: The 130 or so validation repertoires, a later analysis reported, used the same platform as the approximately 730 repertoires from the first cohort. Study conclusions and caveats: There were over 150 TCR beta chains listed as cytomegalovirus-associated. Among the CMV-associated chains, three were confirmed in vitro as specific for CMV antigens.

The protocol was immunoSEQ multiplex PCR, while the TCRdb copy is restricted to in-frame clones and leaves out a portion. The sample holds over 85,000 clones; roughly 87% are singletons and the top ten take around 1.8%. Germline CDR1 is LNHNV and CDR2 is YYDKDF (reference sequence). This CDR3 region has 14 residues. Trimming removed 4 bases at V and 7 bases at J, with 14 bases between. Sequencing input: PBMCs. This rearrangement joins TRBV15 to TRBJ2-1, with TRBD2 as a possible D gene (6 bases). This clonotype originated in a woman under 30 in good health and CMV-seronegative. CDR3 amino acids: CATSKGARGNEQFF. For the CDR3, the DNA is TGTGCCACCAGCAAAGGGGCCCGGGGGAATGAGCAGTTCTTC.